The clone carrying this T cell receptor beta chain occurred a few times. At one boundary the junction diverges from the germline segment, which might be a read error. The germline CDR1 and CDR2 sequences are LNHNV and YYDKDF (reference sequence). This CDR3 comprises 12 residues. This sample stems from a study of neurological immune-mediated disorders. Synthesis of cDNA was accomplished via 5'RACE employing 10-nucleotide random UMIs. Each CDR3 protein gets one entry after TCRdb re-called the 5' RACE reads with MiXCR. The sample includes over 45,000 distinct CDR3 sequences, about 3.5% of them seen just once. The unsorted libraries were generated from a total of 2 million PBMCs, which had been stored in RNAlater at -80 C.

The chain recombines TRBV15 with TRBJ1-5; 7 bases map to TRBD1. What was sequenced was PBMCs. This clonotype originated in a man aged 35 to 55 with multiple sclerosis. CDR3 in amino acids: CATGTDNQPQNF. CDR3 DNA sequence: TGTGCCACCGGGACAGACAATCAGCCCCAGAATTTT.